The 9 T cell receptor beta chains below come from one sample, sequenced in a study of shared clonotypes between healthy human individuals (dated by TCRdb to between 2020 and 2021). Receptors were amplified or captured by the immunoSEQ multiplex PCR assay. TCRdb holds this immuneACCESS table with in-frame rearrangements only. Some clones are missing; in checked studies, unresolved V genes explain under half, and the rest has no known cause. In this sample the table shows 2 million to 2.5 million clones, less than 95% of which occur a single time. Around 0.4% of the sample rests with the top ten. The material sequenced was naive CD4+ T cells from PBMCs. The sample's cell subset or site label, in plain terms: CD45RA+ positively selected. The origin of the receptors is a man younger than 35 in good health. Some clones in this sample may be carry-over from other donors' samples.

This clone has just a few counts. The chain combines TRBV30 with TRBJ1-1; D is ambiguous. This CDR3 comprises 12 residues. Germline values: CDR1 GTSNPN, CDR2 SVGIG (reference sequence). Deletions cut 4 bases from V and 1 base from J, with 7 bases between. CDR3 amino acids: CAWKGWNTEAFF. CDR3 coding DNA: TGTGCCTGGAAAGGGTGGAACACTGAAGCTTTCTTT.

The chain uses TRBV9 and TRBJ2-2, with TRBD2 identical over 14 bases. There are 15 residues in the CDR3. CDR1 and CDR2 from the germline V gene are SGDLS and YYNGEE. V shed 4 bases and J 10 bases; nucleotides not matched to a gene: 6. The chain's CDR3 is CASSPGTSGRAELFF. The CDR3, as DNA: TGTGCCAGCAGCCCCGGGACTAGCGGGAGAGCGGAGCTGTTTTTT.

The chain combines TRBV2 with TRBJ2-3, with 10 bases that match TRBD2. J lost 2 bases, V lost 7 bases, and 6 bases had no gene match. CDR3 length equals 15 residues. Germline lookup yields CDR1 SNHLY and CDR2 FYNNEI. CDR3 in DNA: TGTGCCAGCACCCTACTAGCGGGAAACACAGATACGCAGTATTTT. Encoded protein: CASTLLAGNTDTQYF.

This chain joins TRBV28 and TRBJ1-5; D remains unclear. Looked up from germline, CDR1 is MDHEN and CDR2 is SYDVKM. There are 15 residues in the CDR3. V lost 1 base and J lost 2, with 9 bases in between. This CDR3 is CASSLLRAGNQPQHF. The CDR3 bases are TGTGCCAGCAGTTTATTAAGGGCAGGCAATCAGCCCCAGCATTTT. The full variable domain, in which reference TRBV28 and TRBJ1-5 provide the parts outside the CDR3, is DVKVTQSSRYLVKRTGEKVFLECVQDMDHENMFWYRQDPGLGLRLIYFSYDVKMKEKGDIPEGYSVSREKKERFSLILESASTNQTSMYLCASSLLRAGNQPQHFGDGTRLSIL.

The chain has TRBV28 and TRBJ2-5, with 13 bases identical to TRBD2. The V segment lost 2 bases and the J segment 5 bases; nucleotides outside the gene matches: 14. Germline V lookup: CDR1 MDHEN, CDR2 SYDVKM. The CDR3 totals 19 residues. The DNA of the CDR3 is TGTGCCAGCAGTTTAGTTTGGGGACTAGCGGGACGGGGAGGGGAGACCCAGTACTTC. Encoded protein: CASSLVWGLAGRGGETQYF.

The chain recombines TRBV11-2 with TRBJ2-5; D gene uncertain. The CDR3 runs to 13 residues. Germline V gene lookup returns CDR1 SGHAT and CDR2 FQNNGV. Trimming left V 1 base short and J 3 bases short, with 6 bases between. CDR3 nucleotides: TGTGCCAGCAGCTTAGCCTTGGAAGAGACCCAGTACTTC. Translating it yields CASSLALEETQYF.

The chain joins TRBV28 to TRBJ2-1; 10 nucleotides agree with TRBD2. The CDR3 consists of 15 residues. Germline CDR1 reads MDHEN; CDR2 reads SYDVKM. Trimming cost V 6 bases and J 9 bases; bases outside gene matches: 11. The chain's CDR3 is CASSLPGTSVGEQFF. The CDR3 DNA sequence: TGTGCCAGCAGCCTACCTGGGACTAGCGTGGGTGAGCAGTTCTTC.

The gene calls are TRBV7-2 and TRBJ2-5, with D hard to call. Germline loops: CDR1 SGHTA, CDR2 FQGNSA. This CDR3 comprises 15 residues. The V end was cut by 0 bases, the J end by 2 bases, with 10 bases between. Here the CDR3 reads CASSLAGWYQETQYF. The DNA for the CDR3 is TGTGCCAGCAGCTTAGCGGGTTGGTATCAAGAGACCCAGTACTTC.

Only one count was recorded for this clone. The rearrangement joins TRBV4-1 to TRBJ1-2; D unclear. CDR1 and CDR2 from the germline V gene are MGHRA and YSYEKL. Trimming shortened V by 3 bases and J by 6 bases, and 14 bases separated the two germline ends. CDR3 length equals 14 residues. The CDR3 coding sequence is TGCGCCAGCAGCCACCAAGGCACGAATCATGGCTACACCTTC. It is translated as CASSHQGTNHGYTF.